This T cell receptor beta chain came from a study of blood T cell repertoires in COVID-19. Background on the study: Samples of COVID-19 (acute and convalescent) were obtained from the United States, Italy and Spain.

Only in-frame clones appear in the TCRdb table, and some are missing; sequencing was by immunoSEQ multiplex PCR. There are some 80,000 clones in the sample; around 84% occur only once, and around a third lies in the top ten. The junction had 2 bases not matched to a gene; V was cut back by 5 bases and J by 4 bases. The CDR3 covers 13 residues. The germline CDR1 and CDR2 sequences are KGHSH and LQKENI. The chain is built from TRBV18 and TRBJ2-5, with 9 bases that match TRBD2. The sequence came from a woman in her 70s with acute or convalescent COVID-19. The sequencing input was peripheral blood. The CDR3 is CASSRAGGETQYF. The CDR3 region has the DNA TGTGCCAGCTCAAGAGCGGGAGGAGAGACCCAGTACTTC.